This TCR beta chain comes out of a study of T cell clones after liver transplantation. Study summary: TCRbeta sequencing after a pre-transplant mixed lymphocyte reaction identified graft-donor-reactive clones, later tracked in post-transplant blood. Three of the eight recipients were HCV-positive; the rest had non-autoimmune, non-viral transplant indications. Samples came pre-transplant, pre-randomization before withdrawal, and post-randomization after withdrawal ended. Tolerance: complete withdrawal held at least one year, liver enzymes staying within twice normal.

Profiling relied on immunoSEQ multiplex PCR, and the TCRdb table lists in-frame clones only, not all of them. The sample records tens of thousands of clones, approximately 70% being singletons. The V end lost 3 bases, the J end lost 4 bases, and 12 bases lay between the germline ends. This CDR3 spans 14 amino acids. Germline V gene sequence: CDR1 KGHSH, CDR2 LQKENI. The genes are TRBV18 and TRBJ2-5; unclear D gene. The sequences come from CD4+ T cells from blood, collected at the approximately 15-month timepoint. The source of this sequence is a human patient who received a liver transplant. Some T cells here may be from the graft donor. CDR3 DNA: TGTGCCAGCTCACCGATAAGTGATGCAGAGACCCAGTACTTC. It specifies CASSPISDAETQYF.